Below, one T cell receptor beta chain is given with its context. Its antigen is as yet unknown. Sample time point: week 11, during vaccination. Topical imiquimod accompanied each vaccine dose, which consisted of 300 ug of mutant IDH1 20-mer peptide. Profiled with immunoSEQ multiplex PCR; TCRdb holds only in-frame clones, not every one. Here the sample spans tens of thousands of clones, 91% being singletons. These data come from a study of a mutant IDH1 vaccine in newly diagnosed glioma. Overall study context: Initiation of the vaccine course occurred 4-6 weeks after radiotherapy alone, or alongside temozolomide cycles. Treated patients were roughly 60% male, about 38% female, mean age roughly 39 years.

Germline V gives CDR1 SGHRS, CDR2 YFSETQ. The CDR3 covers 15 residues. V was trimmed by 0 bases and J by 5 bases, leaving 14 bases between them. The sequences come from PBMCs, collected from a glioma patient whose treatment included an IDH1 peptide vaccine. The genes are TRBV5-1 and TRBJ2-5; the D gene could be TRBD1 or TRBD2 (5 bases each). The TCR originated in a man aged 45-65 years with glioma. CDR3 in DNA: TGCGCCAGCAGCTTGGGCTCGGGGCTCGGGGAGACCCAGTACTTC. Translated, it gives CASSLGSGLGETQYF.